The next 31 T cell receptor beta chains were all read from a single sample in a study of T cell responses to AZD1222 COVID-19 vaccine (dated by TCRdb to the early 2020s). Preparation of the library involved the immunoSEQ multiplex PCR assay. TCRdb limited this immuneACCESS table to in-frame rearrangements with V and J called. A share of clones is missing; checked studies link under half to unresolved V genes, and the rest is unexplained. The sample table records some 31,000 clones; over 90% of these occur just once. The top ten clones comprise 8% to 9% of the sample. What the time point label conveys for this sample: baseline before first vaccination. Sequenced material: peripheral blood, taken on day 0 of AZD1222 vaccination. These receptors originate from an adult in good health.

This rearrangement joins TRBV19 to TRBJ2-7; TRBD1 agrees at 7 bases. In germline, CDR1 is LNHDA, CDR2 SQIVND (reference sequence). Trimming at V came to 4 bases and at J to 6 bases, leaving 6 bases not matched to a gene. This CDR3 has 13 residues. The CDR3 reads CASSTDRVGEQYF. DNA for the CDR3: TGTGCCAGTAGTACCGACAGGGTGGGCGAGCAGTACTTC.

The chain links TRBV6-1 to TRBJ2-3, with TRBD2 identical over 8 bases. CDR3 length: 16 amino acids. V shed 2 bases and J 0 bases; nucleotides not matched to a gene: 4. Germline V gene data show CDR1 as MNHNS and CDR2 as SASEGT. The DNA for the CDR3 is TGTGCCAGCAGTGAACTAACTAGCGGTAGCACAGATACGCAGTATTTT. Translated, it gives CASSELTSGSTDTQYF.

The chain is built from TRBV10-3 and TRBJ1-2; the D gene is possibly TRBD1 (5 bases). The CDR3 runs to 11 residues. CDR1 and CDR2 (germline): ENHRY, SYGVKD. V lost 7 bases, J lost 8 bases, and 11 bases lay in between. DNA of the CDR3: TGTGCCATCAATGGGGCCGGGGGCTACACCTTC. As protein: CAINGAGGYTF.

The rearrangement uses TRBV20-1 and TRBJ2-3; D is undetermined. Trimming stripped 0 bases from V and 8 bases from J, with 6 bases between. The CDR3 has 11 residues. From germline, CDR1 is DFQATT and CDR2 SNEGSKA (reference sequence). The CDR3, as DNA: TGCAGTGCTAGAGATCGAACTACGCAGTATTTT. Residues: CSARDRTTQYF.

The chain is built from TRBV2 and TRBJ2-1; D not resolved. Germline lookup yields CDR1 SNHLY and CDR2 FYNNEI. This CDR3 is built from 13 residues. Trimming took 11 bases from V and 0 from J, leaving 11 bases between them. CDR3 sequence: CAGQSSSYNEQFF. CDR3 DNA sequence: TGTGCCGGCCAGTCCAGCTCCTACAATGAGCAGTTCTTC.

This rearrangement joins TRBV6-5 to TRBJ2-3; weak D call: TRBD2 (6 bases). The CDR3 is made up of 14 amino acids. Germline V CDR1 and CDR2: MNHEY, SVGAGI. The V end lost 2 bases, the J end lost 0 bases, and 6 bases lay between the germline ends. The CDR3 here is CASSYAGSTDTQYF. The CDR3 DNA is TGTGCCAGCAGTTACGCGGGAAGCACAGATACGCAGTATTTT.

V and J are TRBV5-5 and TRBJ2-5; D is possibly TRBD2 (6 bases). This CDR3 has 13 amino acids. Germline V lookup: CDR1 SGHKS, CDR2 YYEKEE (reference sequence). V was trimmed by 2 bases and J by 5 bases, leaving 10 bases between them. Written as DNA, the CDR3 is TGTGCCAGCAGCTTCCCGGGGAGGGAGACCCAGTACTTC. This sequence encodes CASSFPGRETQYF.

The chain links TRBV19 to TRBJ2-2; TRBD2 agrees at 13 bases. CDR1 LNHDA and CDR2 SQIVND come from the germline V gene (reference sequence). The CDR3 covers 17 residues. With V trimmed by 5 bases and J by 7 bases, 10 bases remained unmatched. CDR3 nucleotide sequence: TGTGCCAGTAGTCCGCGACTAGCGGGGGGACCCGGCGGGGAGCTGTTTTTT. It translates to CASSPRLAGGPGGELFF. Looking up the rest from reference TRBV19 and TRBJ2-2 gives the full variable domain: DGGITQSPKYLFRKEGQNVTLSCEQNLNHDAMYWYRQDPGQGLRLIYYSQIVNDFQKGDIAEGYSVSREKKESFPLTVTSAQKNPTAFYLCASSPRLAGGPGGELFFGEGSRLTVL.

The CDR3 spells CSARGGETQYF. The CDR3 region has the DNA TGCAGTGCTAGAGGAGGGGAGACCCAGTACTTC. The chain couples TRBV20-1 to TRBJ2-5, with D tentatively TRBD2 (5 bases). Germline V gene sequence: CDR1 DFQATT, CDR2 SNEGSKA (reference sequence). The CDR3 totals 11 residues. V lost 1 base and J 5 bases, leaving 5 bases between the germline ends.

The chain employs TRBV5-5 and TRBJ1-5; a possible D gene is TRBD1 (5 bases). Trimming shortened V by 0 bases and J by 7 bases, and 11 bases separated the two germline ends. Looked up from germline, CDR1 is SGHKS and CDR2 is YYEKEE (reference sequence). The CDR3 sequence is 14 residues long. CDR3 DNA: TGTGCCAGCAGCTTGGCAGGGTTTGGACAGCCCCAGCATTTT. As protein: CASSLAGFGQPQHF.

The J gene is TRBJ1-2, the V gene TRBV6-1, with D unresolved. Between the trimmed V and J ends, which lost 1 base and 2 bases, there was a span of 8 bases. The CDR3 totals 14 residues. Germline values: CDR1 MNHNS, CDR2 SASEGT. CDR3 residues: CASSEGVRNYGYTF. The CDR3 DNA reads TGTGCCAGCAGTGAAGGGGTCAGAAACTATGGCTACACCTTC.

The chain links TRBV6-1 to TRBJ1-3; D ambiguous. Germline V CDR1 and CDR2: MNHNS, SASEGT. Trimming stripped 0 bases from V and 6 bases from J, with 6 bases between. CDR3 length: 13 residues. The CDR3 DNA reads TGTGCCAGCAGTGAAGCCCCGGAAAACACCATATATTTT. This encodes CASSEAPENTIYF.

This CDR3 reads CASSITSGTYEQYF. The CDR3, as DNA: TGTGCCAGTAGTATAACTAGCGGGACCTACGAGCAGTACTTC. This chain links TRBV19 with TRBJ2-7; 10 bases line up with TRBD2. The CDR3 runs 14 residues. The germline CDR1 and CDR2 sequences are LNHDA and SQIVND (reference sequence). Trimming at V came to 2 bases and at J to 2 bases, leaving 0 bases not matched to a gene.

CDR3 DNA sequence: TGCGCCAGCAGCTTGGCCGGAGGGCAGGGTCAGCCCCAGCATTTT. Its translation: CASSLAGGQGQPQHF. The rearrangement joins TRBV5-1 to TRBJ1-5; D may be TRBD1 (5 bases). Trimming cost V 0 bases and J 6 bases, with 13 bases left between them. There are 15 residues in the CDR3. Germline V gene data show CDR1 as SGHRS and CDR2 as YFSETQ.

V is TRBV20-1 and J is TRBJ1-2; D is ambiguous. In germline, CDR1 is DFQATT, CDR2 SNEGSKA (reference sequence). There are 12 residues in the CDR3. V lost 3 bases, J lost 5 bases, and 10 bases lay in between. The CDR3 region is CSASVPGYGYTF. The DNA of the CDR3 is TGCAGTGCTAGTGTACCAGGTTATGGCTACACCTTC.

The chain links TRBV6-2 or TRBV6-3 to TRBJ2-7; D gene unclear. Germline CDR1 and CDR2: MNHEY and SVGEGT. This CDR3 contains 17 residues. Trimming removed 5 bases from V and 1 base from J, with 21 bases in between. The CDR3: CASSGRVGSFPSYEQYF. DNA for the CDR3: TGTGCCAGCAGTGGTCGGGTAGGAAGCTTTCCTTCCTACGAGCAGTACTTC.

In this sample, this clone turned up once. The CDR3 bases are TGTGCCTGGGATTTGGGGCTGGACAAAGAGACCCAGTACTTC. It encodes CAWDLGLDKETQYF. This chain joins TRBV30 and TRBJ2-5; weak D call: TRBD1 (5 bases). The CDR3 has 14 residues. Germline V gene sequence: CDR1 GTSNPN, CDR2 SVGIG (reference sequence). The V gene lost 5 bases and the J gene lost 3 bases, with 16 bases spanning the gap.

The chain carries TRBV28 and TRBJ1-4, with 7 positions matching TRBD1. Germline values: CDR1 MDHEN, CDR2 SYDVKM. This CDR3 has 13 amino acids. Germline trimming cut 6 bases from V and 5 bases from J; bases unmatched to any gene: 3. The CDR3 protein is CASRQGKNEKLFF. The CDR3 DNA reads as TGTGCCAGCAGACAGGGGAAGAATGAAAAACTGTTTTTT.

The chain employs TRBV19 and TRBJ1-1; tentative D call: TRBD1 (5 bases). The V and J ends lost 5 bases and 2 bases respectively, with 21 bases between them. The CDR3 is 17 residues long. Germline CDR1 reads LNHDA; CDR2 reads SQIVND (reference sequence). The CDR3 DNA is TGTGCCAGTAGTTACCCCACCGGGCGGGACGGAAACACTGAAGCTTTCTTT. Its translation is CASSYPTGRDGNTEAFF.

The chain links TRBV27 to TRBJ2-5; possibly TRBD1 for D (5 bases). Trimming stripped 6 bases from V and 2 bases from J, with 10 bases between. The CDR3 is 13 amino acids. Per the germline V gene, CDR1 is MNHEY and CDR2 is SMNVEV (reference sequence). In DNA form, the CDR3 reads TGTGCCAGCAGAGGACACCTTCAAGAGACCCAGTACTTC. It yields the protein CASRGHLQETQYF.

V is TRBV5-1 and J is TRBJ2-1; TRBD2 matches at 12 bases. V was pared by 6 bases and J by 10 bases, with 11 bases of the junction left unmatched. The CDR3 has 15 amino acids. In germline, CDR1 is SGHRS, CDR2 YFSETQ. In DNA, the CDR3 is TGCGCCAGCAACCCCCTAGCGGGAGGGCCTCGGGAGCAGTTCTTC. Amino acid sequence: CASNPLAGGPREQFF.

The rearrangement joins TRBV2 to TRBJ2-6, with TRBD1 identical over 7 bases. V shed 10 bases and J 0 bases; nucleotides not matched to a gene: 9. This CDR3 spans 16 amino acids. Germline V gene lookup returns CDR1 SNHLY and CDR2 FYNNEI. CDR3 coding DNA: TGTGCCATCCTAACAGGGGATCGCTCTGGGGCCAACGTCCTGACTTTC. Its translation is CAILTGDRSGANVLTF.

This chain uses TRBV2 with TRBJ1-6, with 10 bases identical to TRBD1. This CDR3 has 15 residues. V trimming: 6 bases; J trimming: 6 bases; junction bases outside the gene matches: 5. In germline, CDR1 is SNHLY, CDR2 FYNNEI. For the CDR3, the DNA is TGTGCCAGCAGGGGGGACAGGGGTCGTAATTCACCCCTCCACTTT. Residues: CASRGDRGRNSPLHF.

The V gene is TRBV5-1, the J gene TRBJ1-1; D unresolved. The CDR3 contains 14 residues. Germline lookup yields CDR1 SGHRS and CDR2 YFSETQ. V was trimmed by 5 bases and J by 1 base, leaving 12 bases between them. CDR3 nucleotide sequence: TGCGCCAGCAGGAAAGACACGGCGAACACTGAAGCTTTCTTT. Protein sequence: CASRKDTANTEAFF.

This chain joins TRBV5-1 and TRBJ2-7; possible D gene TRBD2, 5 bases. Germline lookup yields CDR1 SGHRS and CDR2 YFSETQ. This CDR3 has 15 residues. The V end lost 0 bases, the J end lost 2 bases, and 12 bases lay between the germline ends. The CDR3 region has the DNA TGCGCCAGCAGCTTGGGTCAGCGGATTCCCTACGAGCAGTACTTC. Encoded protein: CASSLGQRIPYEQYF. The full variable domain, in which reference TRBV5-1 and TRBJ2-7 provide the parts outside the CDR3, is KAGVTQTPRYLIKTRGQQVTLSCSPISGHRSVSWYQQTPGQGLQFLFEYFSETQRNKGNFPGRFSGRQFSNSRSEMNVSTLELGDSALYLCASSLGQRIPYEQYFGPGTRLTVT.

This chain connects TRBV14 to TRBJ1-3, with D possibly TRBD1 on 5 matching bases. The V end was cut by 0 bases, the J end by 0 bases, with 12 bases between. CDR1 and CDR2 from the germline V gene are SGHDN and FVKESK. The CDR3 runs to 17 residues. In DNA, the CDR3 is TGTGCCAGCAGCCAAGATAGGAGGGGCTTCTCTGGAAACACCATATATTTT. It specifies CASSQDRRGFSGNTIYF.

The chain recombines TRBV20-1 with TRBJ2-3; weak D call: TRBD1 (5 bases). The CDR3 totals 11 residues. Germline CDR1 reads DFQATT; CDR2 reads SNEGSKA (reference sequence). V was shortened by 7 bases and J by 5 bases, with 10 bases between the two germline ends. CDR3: CSVRAEDTQYF. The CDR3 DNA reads TGCAGTGTCAGGGCGGAAGATACGCAGTATTTT.

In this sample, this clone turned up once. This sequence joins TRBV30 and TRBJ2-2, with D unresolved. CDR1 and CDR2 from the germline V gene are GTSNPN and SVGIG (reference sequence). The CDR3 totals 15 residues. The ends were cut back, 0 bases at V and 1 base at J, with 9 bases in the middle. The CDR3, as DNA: TGTGCCTGGAGTGTAGGTAGGATGAACACCGGGGAGCTGTTTTTT. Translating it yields CAWSVGRMNTGELFF. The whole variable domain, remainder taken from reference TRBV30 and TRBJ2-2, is SQTIHQWPATLVQPVGSPLSLECTVEGTSNPNLYWYRQAAGRGLQLLFYSVGIGQISSEVPQNLSASRPQDRQFILSSKKLLLSDSGFYLCAWSVGRMNTGELFFGEGSRLTVL.

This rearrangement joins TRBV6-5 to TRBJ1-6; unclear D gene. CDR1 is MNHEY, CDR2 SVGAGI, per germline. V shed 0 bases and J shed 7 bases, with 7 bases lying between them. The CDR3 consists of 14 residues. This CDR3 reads CASSYSSGNSPLHF. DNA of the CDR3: TGTGCCAGCAGTTACTCGAGTGGGAATTCACCCCTCCACTTT.

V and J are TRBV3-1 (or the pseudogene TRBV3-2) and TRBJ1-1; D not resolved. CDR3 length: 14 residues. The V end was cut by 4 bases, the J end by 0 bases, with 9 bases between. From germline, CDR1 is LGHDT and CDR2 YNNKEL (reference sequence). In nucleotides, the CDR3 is TGTGCCAGCAGCCTTTCTAGCTTGAACACTGAAGCTTTCTTT. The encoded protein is CASSLSSLNTEAFF.

The CDR3 sequence is CASSLAGGAYNEQFF. For the CDR3, the DNA is TGCGCCAGCAGCTTGGCAGGGGGCGCCTACAATGAGCAGTTCTTC. The chain combines TRBV5-1 with TRBJ2-1; TRBD1 matches at 8 bases. The germline V gene has CDR1 SGHRS and CDR2 YFSETQ. V dropped 0 bases and J dropped 2; count of bases not matched to a gene: 1. There are 15 residues in the CDR3.